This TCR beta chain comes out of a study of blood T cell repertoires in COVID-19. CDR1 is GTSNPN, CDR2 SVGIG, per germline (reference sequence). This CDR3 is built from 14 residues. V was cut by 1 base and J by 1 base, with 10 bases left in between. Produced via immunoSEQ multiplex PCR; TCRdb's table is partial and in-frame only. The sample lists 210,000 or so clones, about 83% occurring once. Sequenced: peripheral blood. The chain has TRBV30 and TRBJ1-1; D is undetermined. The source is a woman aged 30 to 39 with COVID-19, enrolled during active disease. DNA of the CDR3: TGTGCCTGGAGTGAAGGACTGACGAACACTGAAGCTTTCTTT. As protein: CAWSEGLTNTEAFF.